The rows below give T cell receptor beta chains drawn from one sample of a study of CD8 T cells in Susac syndrome. TCRdb re-called the immunoSEQ multiplex PCR reads through MiXCR, storing one row per CDR3 protein. Among 150,000 to 200,000 distinct CDR3 sequences listed, roughly 95% were seen once. The sequencing sample was made of CD4+ T cells from PBMCs. Every receptor here comes from a human donor with multiple sclerosis. CDR3s include the opening cysteine and the closing phenylalanine or tryptophan. D genes are given only for firm matches. Clone size is shown for a subset of rows, as once, few, many or a class of expanded clone.

TRBV11-2	once	TRBJ2-1	-	CASSVSGPTSNEQFF	TGTGCCAGCAGTGTAAGCGGGCCCACGTCAAATGAGCAGTTCTTC
TRBV24-1	-	TRBJ2-2	-	CATGPRGKAGELFF	TGTGCCACCGGCCCCCGTGGGAAAGCCGGGGAGCTGTTTTTT
TRBV24-1	-	TRBJ1-5	TRBD1	CATSDPTGPTGPQHF	TGTGCCACCAGTGACCCGACAGGGCCGACTGGGCCCCAGCATTTT
TRBV7-8	-	TRBJ1-5	-	CASSLESYQPQHF	TGTGCCAGCAGCTTAGAAAGCTATCAGCCCCAGCATTTT
TRBV5-6	-	TRBJ2-7	-	CASSLERVYEQYF	TGTGCCAGCAGCTTGGAGAGGGTCTACGAGCAGTACTTC
TRBV27	once	TRBJ2-7	TRBD2	CASSLSRAGGYEQYF	TGTGCCAGCAGTTTATCGCGGGCGGGAGGTTACGAGCAGTACTTC
TRBV3-1	-	TRBJ2-7	-	CASSPNSQGYEQYF	TGTGCCAGCAGCCCCAATTCGCAAGGCTACGAGCAGTACTTC
TRBV5-1	-	TRBJ2-5	-	CASSMDSPVETQYF	TGCGCCAGCAGCATGGACAGTCCGGTAGAGACCCAGTACTTC
TRBV15	-	TRBJ2-4	TRBD1	CATSRDATGENIQYF	TGTGCCACCAGCAGAGACGCCACAGGGGAAAACATTCAGTACTTC
TRBV5-1	-	TRBJ2-4	-	CASSPTVAKNIQYF	TGCGCCAGCAGCCCGACAGTAGCCAAAAACATTCAGTACTTC
TRBV3-1	-	TRBJ1-5	-	CASSPTGGNQPQHF	TGTGCCAGCAGCCCTACGGGGGGCAATCAGCCCCAGCATTTT
TRBV20-1	-	TRBJ2-3	TRBD2	CSAPRPGLAVDTQYF	TGCAGTGCCCCTAGGCCGGGACTAGCAGTAGATACGCAGTATTTT
TRBV27	-	TRBJ2-7	TRBD2	CASSSASGRAKRDLYEQYF	TGTGCCAGCAGTTCGGCTAGCGGGAGGGCCAAACGGGATTTGTACGAGCAGTACTTC
TRBV6-6	once	TRBJ1-2	-	CASSYYTGNYGYTF	TGTGCCAGCAGTTACTATACGGGAAACTATGGCTACACCTTC
TRBV20-1	-	TRBJ1-5	-	CSATSRATQPQHF	TGCAGTGCTACGTCCAGGGCAACTCAGCCCCAGCATTTT
TRBV9	-	TRBJ2-5	TRBD2	CASTKREWGETQYF	TGTGCCAGCACGAAGCGGGAGTGGGGAGAGACCCAGTACTTC